The rows below give T cell receptor beta chains drawn from one sample of a study of blood T cells in healthy people across ages. TCRdb analysed the 5' RACE reads with MiXCR anew, one entry per CDR3 protein. Here the sample spans about 1,500,000 distinct CDR3 sequences, 35% to 45% being singletons. Sequencing input: blood. The receptors here all came from a woman between 18 and 30 years old in good health. The CDR3 runs from the conserved cysteine through the conserved F or W. A D gene is named only where the DNA matches it firmly. For some rows the clone size is stated as once, few or many, or as a class when expanded; others skip it.

J gene	D gene	V gene	clone size	CDR3 length	CDR3 protein	CDR3 DNA
TRBJ2-7	TRBD2	TRBV10-3	.	16	CAIRTSGRDLGYEQYF	TGTGCCATCAGGACTAGCGGGAGGGACCTTGGGTACGAGCAGTACTTC
TRBJ1-1	.	TRBV30	.	11	CAWNRNTEAFF	TGCGCCTGGAACAGGAACACTGAAGCTTTCTTT
TRBJ1-4	.	TRBV12-3/TRBV12-4	.	15	CASSDHGGAGEKLFF	TGTGCCAGCAGTGATCACGGGGGCGCGGGGGAAAAACTGTTTTTT
TRBJ2-3	TRBD2	TRBV4-1	few	18	CASSQVRPTSASTDTQYF	TGCGCCAGCAGCCAAGTTCGTCCAACTAGCGCAAGCACAGATACGCAGTATTTT
TRBJ2-4	TRBD2	TRBV6-1	.	14	CASSRLPGGDIQYF	TGTGCCAGCAGTAGGCTCCCGGGAGGGGACATTCAGTACTTC
TRBJ2-3	TRBD2	TRBV5-1	few	17	CASSLEGLAGALDTQYF	TGCGCCAGCAGCTTGGAGGGACTAGCGGGAGCCCTAGATACGCAGTATTTT
TRBJ1-2	TRBD1	TRBV4-1	.	15	CASSQDRTGGYGYTF	TGTGCCAGCAGCCAAGATCGAACAGGGGGCTATGGCTACACCTTC
TRBJ2-3	.	TRBV3-1	.	16	CASSQEGLYSTDTQYF	TGTGCCAGCAGCCAAGAGGGACTCTACAGCACAGATACGCAGTATTTT
TRBJ2-7	.	TRBV21-1	.	13	CASSTPALYEQYF	TGTGCCAGCAGCACCCCGGCCCTCTACGAGCAGTACTTC
TRBJ2-5	TRBD1	TRBV20-1	.	14	CSATPTGGQETQYF	TGCAGTGCTACCCCGACAGGGGGCCAAGAGACCCAGTACTTC
TRBJ2-2	.	TRBV12-3/TRBV12-4	.	14	CASKAGSNTGELFF	TGTGCCAGCAAGGCGGGATCGAACACCGGGGAGCTGTTTTTT
TRBJ2-7	.	TRBV9	.	13	CASSADNSYEQYF	TGTGCCAGCAGCGCGGACAACTCCTACGAGCAGTACTTC
TRBJ2-7	TRBD2	TRBV6-2/TRBV6-3	.	15	CTSSTSGGVSYEQYF	TGTACCAGCAGCACCAGCGGGGGAGTCTCCTACGAGCAGTACTTC
TRBJ2-1	.	TRBV7-9	few	14	CASSFTGANNEQFF	TGTGCCAGCAGCTTTACGGGAGCAAACAATGAGCAGTTCTTC
TRBJ2-1	.	TRBV3-1	few	15	CASSLGGTGQNEQFF	TGTGCCAGCAGCCTGGGGGGAACTGGGCAGAATGAGCAGTTCTTC
TRBJ1-2	.	TRBV7-2	.	16	CASSLGARVQGRGYTF	TGTGCCAGCAGCTTAGGGGCTCGCGTACAGGGAAGGGGCTACACCTTC
TRBJ2-3	TRBD1	TRBV2	.	14	CASRGRGNTDTQYF	TGTGCCAGCAGAGGCAGGGGGAACACAGATACGCAGTATTTT
TRBJ1-2	.	TRBV10-3	few	15	CAISDRVGRNYGYTF	TGTGCCATCAGTGACAGAGTGGGCAGGAACTATGGCTACACCTTC
TRBJ2-3	.	TRBV7-9	.	16	CASSLGDDGGHRYAYF	TGTGCCAGCAGCTTAGGGGATGATGGGGGGCACAGATACGCGTATTTT
TRBJ2-3	.	TRBV3-1	once	13	CASRPMSTDTQYF	TGTGCCAGCAGACCCATGAGCACAGATACGCAGTATTTT
TRBJ1-2	TRBD1	TRBV7-2	.	14	CASSERTGNYGYTF	TGTGCCAGCAGCGAAAGGACAGGGAACTATGGCTACACCTTC
TRBJ2-5	.	TRBV7-8	.	14	CASREGGGRETQYF	TGTGCCAGCAGAGAGGGAGGGGGCCGAGAGACCCAGTACTTC
TRBJ1-1	.	TRBV12-3/TRBV12-4	.	16	CASSSSVGKLATEAFF	TGTGCCAGCAGTTCGTCGGTGGGGAAGTTGGCCACTGAAGCTTTCTTT
TRBJ2-1	.	TRBV29-1	few	16	CSVEVPDEPMGDEQFF	TGCAGCGTTGAAGTCCCTGACGAACCGATGGGCGATGAGCAGTTCTTC
TRBJ1-2	TRBD1	TRBV10-3	.	13	CAISVGQNNGYTF	TGTGCCATCAGTGTGGGACAGAATAATGGCTACACCTTC
TRBJ2-1	TRBD2	TRBV13	.	18	CASSLLFGGESSYNEQFF	TGTGCCAGCAGCTTATTGTTTGGGGGGGAAAGCTCCTACAATGAGCAGTTCTTC
TRBJ2-3	.	TRBV5-1	.	15	CASIPGSVRTDTQYF	TGCGCCAGCATACCGGGGAGCGTTCGCACAGATACGCAGTATTTT
TRBJ2-7	.	TRBV4-1	.	13	CASSTGTKYEQYF	TGCGCCAGCTCCACCGGGACAAAGTACGAGCAGTACTTC
TRBJ2-2	TRBD2	TRBV3-1	.	15	CASSQGGLAAGELFF	TGTGCCAGCAGCCAGGGCGGACTAGCGGCCGGGGAGCTGTTTTTT
TRBJ1-2	.	TRBV29-1	few	14	CSVPGDQFNYGYTF	TGCAGCGTCCCCGGGGACCAATTTAACTATGGCTACACCTTC
TRBJ2-3	.	TRBV7-3	few	15	CASSLSSSWADTQYF	TGTGCCAGCAGCTTATCTTCCTCCTGGGCCGATACGCAGTATTTT
TRBJ2-7	.	TRBV5-1	few	13	CASSLSQYYEQYF	TGCGCCAGCAGCTTGTCACAGTACTACGAGCAGTACTTC
TRBJ2-7	.	TRBV20-1	.	15	CSARDGGENSDEQYF	TGCAGTGCTAGAGATGGCGGGGAGAACTCCGACGAGCAGTACTTC
TRBJ2-1	TRBD2	TRBV20-1	.	17	CSARDPSGKGTRNEQFF	TGCAGTGCTAGGGACCCTAGCGGGAAGGGTACAAGGAATGAGCAGTTCTTC
TRBJ2-5	TRBD2	TRBV6-5	.	15	CASRGISSGYNEQYF	TGTGCCAGCCGGGGGATATCTAGCGGGTACAATGAGCAGTACTTC
TRBJ2-7	.	TRBV10-1	.	15	CASSESRAGTYEQYF	TGCGCCAGCAGTGAGTCTCGGGCGGGGACCTACGAGCAGTACTTC
TRBJ1-6	.	TRBV7-2	few	14	CASSPALYNSPLHF	TGTGCCAGCAGCCCGGCCCTTTATAATTCACCCCTCCACTTT
TRBJ2-7	TRBD2	TRBV11-2	.	17	CASSLGAGTSVSYEQYF	TGTGCCAGCAGCTTAGGAGCCGGGACTAGCGTCTCCTACGAGCAGTACTTC
TRBJ2-7	.	TRBV6-5	few	19	CASSYGDRGRLAVSYEQYF	TGTGCCAGCAGTTACGGAGACAGGGGGAGACTAGCGGTCTCCTACGAGCAGTACTTC
TRBJ2-2	TRBD1	TRBV12-3/TRBV12-4	.	14	CASRTTGDTGELFF	TGTGCCAGCAGGACCACAGGGGACACCGGGGAGCTGTTTTTT
TRBJ1-4	.	TRBV6-6	.	14	CASSILAGNEKLFF	TGTGCCAGCAGTATCCTGGCCGGTAATGAAAAACTGTTTTTT
TRBJ2-2	TRBD2	TRBV5-1	once	15	CASSLPAGDTGELFF	TGCGCCAGCAGCTTGCCAGCGGGAGACACCGGGGAGCTGTTTTTT
TRBJ1-1	TRBD1	TRBV5-1	few	15	CASSPAGQGNTEAFF	TGCGCCAGCAGCCCGGCGGGACAGGGAAATACTGAAGCTTTCTTT
TRBJ2-7	TRBD1	TRBV4-1	.	17	CASSQHLGQETYYEKYF	TGCGCCAGCAGCCAGCACCTCGGACAGGAAACTTACTACGAGAAGTACTTC
TRBJ2-5	TRBD2	TRBV6-5	.	13	CASSLASGNEQYF	TGTGCCAGCAGTTTGGCTAGCGGGAATGAGCAGTACTTC
TRBJ2-2	TRBD2	TRBV7-9	.	16	CASSQTSGRNTGELFF	TGTGCCAGCAGCCAGACTAGCGGAAGAAACACCGGGGAGCTGTTTTTT
TRBJ2-1	TRBD2	TRBV15	few	18	CATSRDKGSGSSYNEQFF	TGTGCCACCAGCAGAGATAAGGGAAGCGGGAGCTCCTACAATGAGCAGTTCTTC
TRBJ1-1	TRBD1	TRBV7-8	.	16	CASSLPKGTARTEAFF	TGTGCCAGCAGCTTACCCAAAGGGACAGCTAGGACTGAAGCTTTCTTT
TRBJ2-7	.	TRBV5-1	many	11	CASRGTYEQYF	TGCGCCAGCCGAGGGACCTACGAGCAGTACTTC
TRBJ2-7	TRBD2	TRBV20-1	few	13	CSAPGLAGGEQYF	TGCAGTGCCCCGGGACTAGCGGGAGGCGAGCAGTACTTC
TRBJ2-1	.	TRBV7-2	.	12	CVIRGYYNEQFF	TGTGTCATTCGAGGCTACTACAATGAGCAGTTCTTC